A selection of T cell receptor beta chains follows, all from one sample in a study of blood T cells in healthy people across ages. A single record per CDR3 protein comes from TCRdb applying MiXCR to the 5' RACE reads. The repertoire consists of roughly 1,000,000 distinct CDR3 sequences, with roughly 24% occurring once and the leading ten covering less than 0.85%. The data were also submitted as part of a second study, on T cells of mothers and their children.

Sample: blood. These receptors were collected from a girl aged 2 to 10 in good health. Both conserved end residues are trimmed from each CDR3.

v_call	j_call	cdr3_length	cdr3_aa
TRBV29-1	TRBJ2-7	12	SATSGRTSYEQY
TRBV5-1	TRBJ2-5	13	ASSPERGAQETQY
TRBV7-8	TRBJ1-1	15	ASSPRQGVYVNTEAF
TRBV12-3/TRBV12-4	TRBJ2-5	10	ASSGLAGSQY
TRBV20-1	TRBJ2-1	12	SARETSSYNEQF
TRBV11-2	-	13	ASSLVRAGTNEQF
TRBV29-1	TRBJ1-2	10	SVDGVNYGYT
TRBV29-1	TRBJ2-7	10	SVAKSSYEQY
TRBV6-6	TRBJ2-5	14	ASSFFFGQSQETQY
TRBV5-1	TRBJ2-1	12	ASSGQGVNNEQF
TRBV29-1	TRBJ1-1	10	SVVPVNTEAF
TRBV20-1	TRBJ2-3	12	SAHRDLPTDTQY
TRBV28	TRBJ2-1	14	ASSFEGTDAYNEQF
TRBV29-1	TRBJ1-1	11	SVGFYLNTEAF
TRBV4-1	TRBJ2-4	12	ASNSVTSKNIQY
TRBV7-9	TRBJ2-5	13	ASSGKDGAEREQY
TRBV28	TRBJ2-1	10	PVYYRNNGQF
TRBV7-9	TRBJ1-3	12	ASVDRYSGNTIY
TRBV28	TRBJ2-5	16	ASSLRGGEAGEGETQY
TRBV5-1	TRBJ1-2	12	ASSLESAGSGYT
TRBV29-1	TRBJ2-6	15	SVPTRWGISGANVLT
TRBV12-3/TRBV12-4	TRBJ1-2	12	ASSLGGASFGYT
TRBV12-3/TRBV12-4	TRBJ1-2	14	ASSPSPPGLPYGYT
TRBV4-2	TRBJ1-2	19	ASSQALVTGGVNTYNYGYT
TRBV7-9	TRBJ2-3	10	ASSSAQDTQY